These 30 T cell receptor beta chains were all obtained from the same sample, sequenced in a study of tumor-infiltrating T cells and Merkel cell polyomavirus. Study details: The T cells studied were KLL-specific CD8+ cells against Merkel polyomavirus.

All patients' tumors stained robustly positive for Merkel cell polyomavirus Large T antigen by immunohistochemistry. Assay: immunoSEQ multiplex PCR; the TCRdb copy retains only in-frame clones and omits some. Found here are roughly 3,000 clones, 84% of them singletons; the top ten hold approximately 9.5%. The sequenced material came from tumor tissue. The receptors shown here come from a man aged 50-59 years with Merkel cell carcinoma.

CDR3 region: CASSANRGTYNEQFF. The CDR3 DNA reads as TGTGCCAGCAGTGCGAACAGGGGCACCTACAATGAGCAGTTCTTC. The chain couples TRBV6-1 to TRBJ2-1; 7 positions match TRBD1. V shed 4 bases and J 2 bases; nucleotides not matched to a gene: 5. Germline CDR1 is MNHNS and CDR2 is SASEGT. The CDR3 consists of 15 residues.

The rearrangement joins TRBV6-4 to TRBJ2-3; 7 nucleotides match TRBD1. The CDR3 sequence is 16 residues long. Germline V gives CDR1 MRHNA, CDR2 SNTAGT. The V segment lost 3 bases and the J segment 0 bases; nucleotides outside the gene matches: 6. The CDR3, as DNA: TGTGCCAGCAGTGATCAGTCAGGGGGAAGCACAGATACGCAGTATTTT. Amino acid sequence: CASSDQSGGSTDTQYF.

This chain uses TRBV6-6 with TRBJ2-4, with a possible D match to TRBD2 (6 bases). This CDR3 has 15 residues. Per germline, CDR1 MNHNY and CDR2 SVGAGI (reference sequence). The ends were cut back, 0 bases at V and 9 bases at J, with 15 bases in the middle. CDR3 sequence: CASSYSTQPGGIQYF. The CDR3 bases are TGTGCCAGCAGTTACTCAACGCAACCCGGGGGCATTCAGTACTTC.

The chain employs TRBV9 and TRBJ1-2; D possibly corresponds to TRBD1 (6 bases). Trimming left V 3 bases short and J 7 bases short, with 19 bases between. The CDR3 extends over 15 amino acids. Germline loops: CDR1 SGDLS, CDR2 YYNGEE. CDR3 nucleotide sequence: TGTGCCAGCAGCGCCGGCACGGACAGAACCCTTGGCTACACCTTC. This codes for CASSAGTDRTLGYTF. The variable domain in full, completed from reference TRBV9 and TRBJ1-2, reads DSGVTQTPKHLITATGQRVTLRCSPRSGDLSVYWYQQSLDQGLQFLIQYYNGEERAKGNILERFSAQQFPDLHSELNLSSLELGDSALYFCASSAGTDRTLGYTFGSGTRLTVV.

CDR3 sequence reads: CASSFGSGGYNEQFF. CDR3 bases: TGTGCCAGCAGCTTCGGCAGCGGGGGCTACAATGAGCAGTTCTTC. V is TRBV5-4 and J is TRBJ2-1; 8 nucleotides line up with TRBD2. With 2 bases clipped from V and 3 bases from J, the junction kept 4 bases outside the gene matches. The CDR3 covers 15 residues. The V gene's germline CDR1 is SGHNT and CDR2 YYREEE (reference sequence).

The table lists this clone with a count of one. This chain connects TRBV29-1 to TRBJ2-3; TRBD2 aligns across 10 bases. The trim removed 8 bases at V and 1 base at J, leaving 6 bases unmatched. The CDR3 is made up of 14 amino acids. Germline values: CDR1 SQVTM, CDR2 ANQGSEA. The CDR3 sequence is CSFSGGGRTDTQYF. CDR3 coding DNA: TGCAGCTTCAGCGGGGGGGGACGCACAGATACGCAGTATTTT.

This clone was observed a handful of times. J is TRBJ1-3 and V is TRBV6-6; D ambiguous. CDR3 length: 14 residues. Trimming removed 7 bases from V and 0 bases from J, with 10 bases in between. CDR1 MNHNY and CDR2 SVGAGI come from the germline V gene (reference sequence). Here the CDR3 reads CASTAGYSGNTIYF. CDR3 sequence (DNA): TGTGCCAGCACGGCGGGATACTCTGGAAACACCATATATTTT.

The chain links TRBV19 to TRBJ1-4; a possible D gene is TRBD1 (6 bases). Germline assignment: CDR1 LNHDA and CDR2 SQIVND (reference sequence). The germline V and J ends were trimmed by 3 bases and 3 bases, with 17 bases remaining between them. The CDR3 spans 17 residues. The CDR3 coding sequence is TGTGCCAGTAGTATGGTGTGGTTTCGGACAGCTAATGAAAAACTGTTTTTT. It encodes CASSMVWFRTANEKLFF. The full variable domain, its missing parts supplied by reference TRBV19 and TRBJ1-4, is DGGITQSPKYLFRKEGQNVTLSCEQNLNHDAMYWYRQDPGQGLRLIYYSQIVNDFQKGDIAEGYSVSREKKESFPLTVTSAQKNPTAFYLCASSMVWFRTANEKLFFGSGTQLSVL.

The rearrangement uses TRBV2 and TRBJ1-5, with D unresolved. V gave up 6 bases and J gave up 0 bases, with 12 bases separating them. The CDR3 length is 15 residues. Germline lookup yields CDR1 SNHLY and CDR2 FYNNEI. The CDR3 DNA is TGTGCCAGCAGGGGCAGAGTATATAGCAATCAGCCCCAGCATTTT. Its protein product is CASRGRVYSNQPQHF.

CDR3 nucleotides: TGTGCCAGCTCACGGGACAGTCATAGCAATCAGCCCCAGCATTTT. Translated: CASSRDSHSNQPQHF. The rearrangement uses TRBV18 and TRBJ1-5; 7 nucleotides agree with TRBD1. Germline-derived CDR1 and CDR2 are KGHSH and LQKENI. V lost 4 bases to trimming and J lost 0 bases; unmatched junction nucleotides: 3. The CDR3 length is 15 residues.

This chain joins TRBV15 and TRBJ1-2; TRBD1 matches 8 bases. The CDR3 is 14 amino acids. The trim removed 3 bases at V and 3 bases at J, leaving 3 bases unmatched. Germline lookup yields CDR1 LNHNV and CDR2 YYDKDF (reference sequence). CDR3 in amino acids: CATSRDRVDYGYTF. CDR3 nucleotide sequence: TGTGCCACCAGCAGGGACAGGGTGGACTATGGCTACACCTTC.

The rearrangement links TRBV7-9 to TRBJ2-3; 9 nucleotides align to TRBD1. CDR3 size: 15 residues. Germline trimming cut 2 bases from V and 4 bases from J; bases unmatched to any gene: 4. Germline CDR1 is SEHNR and CDR2 is FQNEAQ (reference sequence). The CDR3 region has the DNA TGTGCCAGCAGCTTACTGGGACAGGGATCAGATACGCAGTATTTT. Translated, it gives CASSLLGQGSDTQYF.

This chain connects TRBV11-2 to TRBJ2-1, with TRBD2 matching over 9 bases. V lost 3 bases, J lost 8 bases, and 17 bases stayed unmatched. CDR1 SGHAT and CDR2 FQNNGV come from the germline V gene. The CDR3 contains 18 residues. In DNA, the CDR3 is TGTGCCAGCAGCTTCCCTTGGGCAAGTAGCGGGGGTGTAGATGAGCAGTTCTTC. Its protein product is CASSFPWASSGGVDEQFF.

The chain recombines TRBV11-2 with TRBJ1-2; 7 nucleotides match TRBD1. This CDR3 region has 14 residues. The trim removed 2 bases at V and 7 bases at J, leaving 7 bases unmatched. Germline lookup yields CDR1 SGHAT and CDR2 FQNNGV. The CDR3 here is CASSLIQGRFGYTF. The CDR3 coding sequence is TGTGCCAGCAGCTTAATACAGGGGCGATTTGGCTACACCTTC.

This chain connects TRBV7-8 to TRBJ2-4; D gene ambiguous. The CDR3 runs to 15 residues. Per germline, CDR1 SGHVS and CDR2 FQNEAQ. The V end lost 4 bases, the J end lost 0 bases, and 10 bases lay between the germline ends. The CDR3 loop is CASSSTFLAKNIQYF. The CDR3 bases are TGTGCCAGCAGCTCAACATTTCTAGCCAAAAACATTCAGTACTTC.

V is TRBV7-9 and J is TRBJ2-1; TRBD1 matches 8 bases. Germline V lookup: CDR1 SEHNR, CDR2 FQNEAQ (reference sequence). V lost 8 bases, J lost 7 bases, and 10 bases stayed unmatched. This CDR3 is built from 14 residues. The CDR3 DNA sequence: TGTGCCAGCCAGGGGGCGAACGTTTTGAATGAGCAGTTCTTC. This gives the protein CASQGANVLNEQFF.

The J gene is TRBJ2-5, the V gene TRBV5-1; 10 bases are shared with TRBD2. CDR1 and CDR2 (germline): SGHRS, YFSETQ. The V segment lost 4 bases and the J segment 6 bases; nucleotides outside the gene matches: 12. This CDR3 spans 16 amino acids. For the CDR3, the DNA is TGCGCCAGCAGCCCGTCGAGCGGGGGGGCGAGAAAGACCCAGTACTTC. Protein: CASSPSSGGARKTQYF.

V is TRBV4-2 and J is TRBJ1-4, with D unclear. The CDR3 covers 16 residues. Germline CDR1 LGHNA, CDR2 YNFKEQ. Trimming took off 4 bases at V and 0 bases at J, with 12 bases between the two ends. The CDR3 nucleotides read TGTGCCAGCAGCCTTAACCCCAGCGCAACTAATGAAAAACTGTTTTTT. Protein product: CASSLNPSATNEKLFF.

J is TRBJ2-3 and V is TRBV4-2, with D perhaps TRBD2 (5 bases). This CDR3 comprises 16 residues. Trimming stripped 0 bases from V and 2 bases from J, with 12 bases between. Germline lookup yields CDR1 LGHNA and CDR2 YNFKEQ. DNA of the CDR3: TGTGCCAGCAGCCAAGATGCTAGGACTGCCACAGATACGCAGTATTTT. Residues: CASSQDARTATDTQYF.

V is TRBV10-1 and J is TRBJ2-7; D might be TRBD1 (5 bases). Trimming left V 9 bases short and J 7 bases short, with 10 bases between. CDR1 WNHNN and CDR2 SYGVQD come from the germline V gene (reference sequence). The CDR3 loop spans 10 amino acids. The CDR3 bases are TGCGCCAGTGTTCCAGGGGAGCAGTACTTC. Encoded protein: CASVPGEQYF.

The rearrangement joins TRBV25-1 to TRBJ2-7, with 9 bases that match TRBD2. The CDR3 sequence is 18 residues long. The J segment lost 0 bases and the V segment lost 6 bases, leaving 15 bases of the junction unmatched. Per germline, CDR1 MGHDK and CDR2 SYGVNS. CDR3 bases: TGTGCCAGCAGGCCGGGGGGGGAAGCGGGGGGTAGCTCCTACGAGCAGTACTTC. Protein: CASRPGGEAGGSSYEQYF.

The V call is TRBV19, the J call TRBJ1-3; D might be TRBD1 (5 bases). Germline V gene data show CDR1 as LNHDA and CDR2 as SQIVND (reference sequence). V lost 5 bases and J lost 0, with 17 bases in between. CDR3 size: 17 residues. CDR3 in DNA: TGTGCCAGTAGTCGACCGACAGACCCCAGCTCTGGAAACACCATATATTTT. It specifies CASSRPTDPSSGNTIYF.

This sequence joins TRBV11-3 and TRBJ2-1; a possible D gene is TRBD2 (6 bases). Trimming took off 6 bases at V and 8 bases at J, with 17 bases between the two ends. The CDR3 totals 14 residues. Germline V CDR1 and CDR2: SGHNT, YENEEA. CDR3 in DNA: TGTGCCAGCAGTGGAGGCGGGGAAGTAGATGAGCAGTTCTTC. Residues: CASSGGGEVDEQFF.

CDR3 DNA: TGTGCCAGCAGCCAAGAGGCAGGGGGGACTGAAGCTTTCTTT. This sequence encodes CASSQEAGGTEAFF. The chain uses TRBV14 and TRBJ1-1; 7 nucleotides match TRBD1. This CDR3 spans 14 amino acids. The V gene's germline CDR1 is SGHDN and CDR2 FVKESK. After removal of 0 bases from V and 5 bases from J, the junction contained 3 bases not matched to a gene. The entire variable domain, with the rest obtained from reference TRBV14 and TRBJ1-1, is as follows: EAGVTQFPSHSVIEKGQTVTLRCDPISGHDNLYWYRRVMGKEIKFLLHFVKESKQDESGMPNNRFLAERTGGTYSTLKVQPAELEDSGVYFCASSQEAGGTEAFFGQGTRLTVV.

The chain uses TRBV7-2 and TRBJ1-6; TRBD1 matches at 10 bases. The V segment lost 1 base and the J segment 6 bases; nucleotides outside the gene matches: 6. Germline V gives CDR1 SGHTA, CDR2 FQGNSA. The CDR3 extends over 17 amino acids. The CDR3 loop is CASSLDPGTGVNSPLHF. CDR3 nucleotides: TGTGCCAGCAGCTTAGACCCCGGGACAGGGGTTAATTCACCCCTCCACTTT. Variable domain in full (rest from reference TRBV7-2 and TRBJ1-6): GAGVSQSPSNKVTEKGKDVELRCDPISGHTALYWYRQSLGQGLEFLIYFQGNSAPDKSGLPSDRFSAERTGGSVSTLTIQRTQQEDSAVYLCASSLDPGTGVNSPLHFGNGTRLTVT.

The chain carries TRBV10-3 and TRBJ2-5, with a weak D call TRBD2 (5 bases). Trimming took off 4 bases at V and 3 bases at J, with 9 bases between the two ends. The germline CDR1 and CDR2 sequences are ENHRY and SYGVKD. This CDR3 has 13 amino acids. CDR3 coding DNA: TGTGCCATCAGTGGCGAGCGGAAAGAGACCCAGTACTTC. Translation gives CAISGERKETQYF.

V usage is TRBV7-9 and J usage is TRBJ2-5; unclear D gene. CDR3 size: 12 residues. Trimming left V 2 bases short and J 5 bases short, with 6 bases between. Germline loops: CDR1 SEHNR, CDR2 FQNEAQ (reference sequence). The CDR3 coding sequence is TGTGCCAGCAGCTTACGTATGGAGACCCAGTACTTC. Its translation is CASSLRMETQYF.

This clone is a singleton in its sample. The chain carries TRBV7-9 and TRBJ2-5; TRBD1 is a possible D gene (6 bases). In germline, CDR1 is SEHNR, CDR2 FQNEAQ (reference sequence). The V and J ends lost 5 bases and 5 bases respectively, with 18 bases between them. The CDR3 has 15 residues. CDR3 in amino acids: CASSTNRAYGETQYF. The DNA of the CDR3 is TGTGCCAGCAGCACCAACAGGGCATATGGGGAGACCCAGTACTTC.

Remarks on this clone: Lacking the conserved final phenylalanine or tryptophan, this CDR3 likely reflects a read error. The CDR3 coding sequence is TGCGCCAGCAGCCAAGCCCGGACAGACAACTATGGCTACACCCTC. It translates to CASSQARTDNYGYTL. The chain has TRBV4-1 and TRBJ1-2, with D tentatively TRBD1 (6 bases). V lost 1 base, J lost 2 bases, and 11 bases lay in between. The CDR3 runs 15 residues. Germline assignment: CDR1 MGHRA and CDR2 YSYEKL.

V usage is TRBV5-4 and J usage is TRBJ1-2, with D hard to call. V lost 4 bases and J lost 8, with 12 bases in between. CDR1 is SGHNT and CDR2 is YYREEE in the germline V gene (reference sequence). The CDR3 totals 12 residues. CDR3 in amino acids: CASSPGLPGYTF. Written as DNA, the CDR3 is TGTGCCAGCAGCCCGGGTCTCCCGGGCTACACCTTC.